Listed below are T cell receptor beta chains from one sample, sequenced in a study of control samples from healthy donors and cancer patients. Clones were read by immunoSEQ multiplex PCR, and TCRdb kept only the in-frame ones, dropping some. The data show 48,000 or so clones, more than 85% seen once. The sequenced sample consisted of PBMCs. These receptors were obtained from a woman in her forties or fifties with head and neck cancer. The CDR3 runs from the conserved cysteine through the conserved F or W.

V	J	CDR3
TRBV27	TRBJ2-2	CASSLPRTGELFF
TRBV9	TRBJ2-3	CASSVGRSTDTQYF
TRBV7-2	TRBJ2-7	CASRITRDSYEQYF
TRBV9	TRBJ2-1	CASSVATGLAGYNEQFF
TRBV2	TRBJ2-1	CASRLRDRGTYNEQFF
TRBV11-2	TRBJ2-5	CASSLKTSGTQETQYF
TRBV29-1	TRBJ1-3	CSVGGGTGNTIYF
TRBV4-3	TRBJ2-1	CASSQHTSGRGRVEQFF
TRBV19	TRBJ1-5	CASRRTRDSNQPQHF
TRBV6-1	TRBJ1-5	CASSETGNQPQHF
TRBV5-1	TRBJ2-7	CASSPLGVNEQYF
TRBV5-8	TRBJ1-2	CASSSGEPGYTF
TRBV6-2/TRBV6-3	TRBJ2-1	CASSYLGQAPYNEQFF
TRBV5-1	TRBJ2-3	CASSLASAGGKDTQYF
TRBV7-2	TRBJ1-1	CASTLAGGKTEAFF
TRBV30	TRBJ1-1	CAWTSIWSEAFF
TRBV9	TRBJ1-2	CASSPRDRLYGYTF
TRBV28	TRBJ1-5	CASSLAVNQPQHF
TRBV25-1	TRBJ1-1	CASSWANTEAFF
TRBV5-5	TRBJ2-3	CASSSLAGADTQYF
TRBV12-5	TRBJ2-1	CASGSPTLYNEQFF
TRBV4-3	TRBJ2-5	CASSQARKEGWETQYF
TRBV19	TRBJ1-1	CASSLELQGMNTEAFF
TRBV11-3	TRBJ2-1	CASSLGAVYNEQFF
TRBV3-1/TRBV3-2	TRBJ2-5	CASSLTGGSLKETQYF
TRBV2	TRBJ1-1	CASDGQKNTEAFF
TRBV19	TRBJ1-4	CASSIRQQGGEKLFF
TRBV6-5	TRBJ2-7	CASGLAGGPTYEQYF
TRBV5-4	TRBJ2-1	CASSSLPGDEQFF
TRBV7-8	TRBJ2-7	CASSSRQGSYEQYF
TRBV10-3	TRBJ2-3	CAISESTGGDTQYF
TRBV2	TRBJ1-5	CASSDRQEDQPQHF
TRBV7-2	TRBJ2-2	CASSSRGRGTGELFF
TRBV9	TRBJ2-2	CASSVVSDTGELFF
TRBV5-1	TRBJ1-1	CASSWGQGGNTEAFF
TRBV28	TRBJ1-4	CASSPPGAGANEKLFF
TRBV19	TRBJ1-1	CASSQGEGTEAFF